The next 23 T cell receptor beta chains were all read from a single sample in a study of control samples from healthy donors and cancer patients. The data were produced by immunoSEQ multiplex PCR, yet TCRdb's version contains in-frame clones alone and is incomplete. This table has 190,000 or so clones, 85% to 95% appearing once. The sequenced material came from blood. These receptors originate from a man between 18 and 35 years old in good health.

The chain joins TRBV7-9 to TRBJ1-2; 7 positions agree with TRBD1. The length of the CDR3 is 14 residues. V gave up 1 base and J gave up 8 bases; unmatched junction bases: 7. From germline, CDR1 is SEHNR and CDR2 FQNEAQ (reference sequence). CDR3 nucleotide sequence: TGTGCCAGCAGCTTAGGCGACAGGGAAGGAGGCTACACCTTC. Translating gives CASSLGDREGGYTF.

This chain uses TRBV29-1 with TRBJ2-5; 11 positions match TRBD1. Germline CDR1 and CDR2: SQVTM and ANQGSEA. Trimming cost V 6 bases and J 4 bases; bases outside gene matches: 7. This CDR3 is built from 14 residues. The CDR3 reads CSVAGTGGIETQYF. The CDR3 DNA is TGCAGCGTGGCCGGGACAGGGGGGATAGAGACCCAGTACTTC.

The CDR3 sequence: CATSDTRTGSSYEQYF. For the CDR3, the DNA is TGTGCCACCAGTGATACTCGGACAGGGAGCTCCTACGAGCAGTACTTC. This chain connects TRBV24-1 to TRBJ2-7; 8 bases agree with TRBD1. The CDR3 extends over 16 amino acids. J lost 0 bases, V lost 3 bases, and 6 bases had no gene match. Looked up from germline, CDR1 is KGHDR and CDR2 is SFDVKD.

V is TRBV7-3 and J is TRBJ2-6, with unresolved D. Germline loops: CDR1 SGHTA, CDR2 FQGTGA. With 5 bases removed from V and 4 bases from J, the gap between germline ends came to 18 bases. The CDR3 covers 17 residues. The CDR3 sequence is CASSPNFQVQGANVLTF. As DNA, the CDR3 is TGTGCCAGCAGCCCGAACTTTCAGGTGCAAGGGGCCAACGTCCTGACTTTC.

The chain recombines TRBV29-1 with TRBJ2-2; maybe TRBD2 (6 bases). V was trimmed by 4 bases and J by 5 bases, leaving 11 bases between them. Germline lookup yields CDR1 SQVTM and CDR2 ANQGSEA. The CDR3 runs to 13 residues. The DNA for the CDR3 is TGCAGCGTTGCGGTCGGGGGAACCGGGGAGCTGTTTTTT. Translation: CSVAVGGTGELFF.

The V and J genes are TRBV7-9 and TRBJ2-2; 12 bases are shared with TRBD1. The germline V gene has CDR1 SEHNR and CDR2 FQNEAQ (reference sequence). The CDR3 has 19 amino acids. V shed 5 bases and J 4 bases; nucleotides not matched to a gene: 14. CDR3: CASSPVGTGGPGGTGELFF. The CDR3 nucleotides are TGTGCCAGCAGCCCAGTGGGGACAGGGGGCCCCGGGGGCACCGGGGAGCTGTTTTTT. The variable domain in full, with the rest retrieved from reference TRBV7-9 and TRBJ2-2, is DTGVSQNPRHKITKRGQNVTFRCDPISEHNRLYWYRQTLGQGPEFLTYFQNEAQLEKSRLLSDRFSAERPKGSFSTLEIQRTEQGDSAMYLCASSPVGTGGPGGTGELFFGEGSRLTVL.

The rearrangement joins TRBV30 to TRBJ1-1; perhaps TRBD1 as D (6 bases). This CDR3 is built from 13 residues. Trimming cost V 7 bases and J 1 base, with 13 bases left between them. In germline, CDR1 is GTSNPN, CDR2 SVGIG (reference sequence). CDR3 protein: CAFLLGGNTEAFF. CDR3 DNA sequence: TGTGCCTTCTTATTAGGGGGGAACACTGAAGCTTTCTTT. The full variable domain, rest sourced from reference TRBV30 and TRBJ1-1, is SQTIHQWPATLVQPVGSPLSLECTVEGTSNPNLYWYRQAAGRGLQLLFYSVGIGQISSEVPQNLSASRPQDRQFILSSKKLLLSDSGFYLCAFLLGGNTEAFFGQGTRLTVV.

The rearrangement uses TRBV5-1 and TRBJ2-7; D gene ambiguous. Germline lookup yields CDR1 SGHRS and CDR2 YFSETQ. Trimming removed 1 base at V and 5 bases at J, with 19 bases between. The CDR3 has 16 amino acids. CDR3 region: CASSLMAAVSRHEQYF. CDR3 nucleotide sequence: TGCGCCAGCAGCTTGATGGCTGCCGTCTCGAGGCACGAGCAGTACTTC.

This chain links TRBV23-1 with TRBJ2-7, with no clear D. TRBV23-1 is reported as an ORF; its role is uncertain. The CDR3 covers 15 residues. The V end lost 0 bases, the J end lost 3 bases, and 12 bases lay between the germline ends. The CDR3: CASSQSRGLNYEQYF. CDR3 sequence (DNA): TGCGCCAGCAGTCAATCGCGCGGCCTGAACTACGAGCAGTACTTC.

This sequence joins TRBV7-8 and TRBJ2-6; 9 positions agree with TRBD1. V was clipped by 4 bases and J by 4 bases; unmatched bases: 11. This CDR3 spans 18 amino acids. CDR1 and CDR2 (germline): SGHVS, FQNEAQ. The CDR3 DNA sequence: TGTGCCAGCAGCTCCGGTTATGGACAGGGGAACGGGGCCAACGTCCTGACTTTC. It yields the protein CASSSGYGQGNGANVLTF.

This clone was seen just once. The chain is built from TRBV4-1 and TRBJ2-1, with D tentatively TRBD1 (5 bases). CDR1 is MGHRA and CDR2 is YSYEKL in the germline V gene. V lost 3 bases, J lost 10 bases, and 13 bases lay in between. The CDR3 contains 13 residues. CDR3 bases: TGCGCCAGCAGCCAGCCCAGGGTCCGAGAGCAGTTCTTC. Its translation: CASSQPRVREQFF.

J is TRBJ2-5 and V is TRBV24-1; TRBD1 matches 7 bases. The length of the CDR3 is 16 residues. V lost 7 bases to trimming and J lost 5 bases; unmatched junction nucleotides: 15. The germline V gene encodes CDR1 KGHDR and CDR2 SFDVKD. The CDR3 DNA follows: TGTGCCACCAGCCCATTCGGAGAGGGGGCTAGGGAGACCCAGTACTTC. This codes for CATSPFGEGARETQYF.

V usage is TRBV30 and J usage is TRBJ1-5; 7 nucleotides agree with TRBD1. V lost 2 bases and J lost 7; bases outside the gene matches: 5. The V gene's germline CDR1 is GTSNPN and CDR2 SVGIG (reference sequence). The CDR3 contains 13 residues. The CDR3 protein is CAWSQGVGQPQHF. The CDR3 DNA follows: TGTGCCTGGAGTCAGGGGGTCGGGCAGCCCCAGCATTTT.

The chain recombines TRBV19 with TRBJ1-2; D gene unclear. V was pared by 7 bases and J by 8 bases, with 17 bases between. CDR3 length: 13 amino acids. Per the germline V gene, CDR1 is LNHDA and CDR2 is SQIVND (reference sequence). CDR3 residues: CASKAGLALGYTF. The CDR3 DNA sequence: TGTGCCAGTAAGGCGGGTCTGGCTTTGGGCTACACCTTC. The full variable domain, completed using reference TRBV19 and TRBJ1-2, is DGGITQSPKYLFRKEGQNVTLSCEQNLNHDAMYWYRQDPGQGLRLIYYSQIVNDFQKGDIAEGYSVSREKKESFPLTVTSAQKNPTAFYLCASKAGLALGYTFGSGTRLTVV.

The CDR3 DNA is TGTGCCAGCAGTGATTTCTACGAGCAGTACTTC. This gives the protein CASSDFYEQYF. The chain joins TRBV25-1 to TRBJ2-7; D remains unclear. Germline-derived CDR1 and CDR2 are MGHDK and SYGVNS. The CDR3 has 11 amino acids. Trimming removed 3 bases at V and 3 bases at J, with 3 bases between.

CDR3 loop: CAISEAPGQGISPLHF. The CDR3 DNA follows: TGTGCCATCAGTGAGGCGCCGGGACAGGGGATTTCACCCCTCCACTTT. The chain employs TRBV10-3 and TRBJ1-6; TRBD1 agrees at 10 bases. Trimming removed 2 bases from V and 9 bases from J; junction bases left unmatched: 7. This CDR3 region has 16 residues. The germline V gene has CDR1 ENHRY and CDR2 SYGVKD.

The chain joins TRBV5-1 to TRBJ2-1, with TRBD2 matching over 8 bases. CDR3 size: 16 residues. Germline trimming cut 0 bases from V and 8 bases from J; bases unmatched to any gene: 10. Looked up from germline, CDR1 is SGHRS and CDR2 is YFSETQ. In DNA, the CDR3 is TGCGCCAGCAGCTTGGGGGGGGCGGGGGGACCGGATGAGCAGTTCTTC. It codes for CASSLGGAGGPDEQFF.

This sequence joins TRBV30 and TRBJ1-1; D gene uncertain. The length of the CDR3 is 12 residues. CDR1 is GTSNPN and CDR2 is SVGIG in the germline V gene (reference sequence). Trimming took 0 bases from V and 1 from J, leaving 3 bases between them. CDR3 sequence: CAWSVSNTEAFF. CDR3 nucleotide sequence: TGTGCCTGGAGTGTCTCGAACACTGAAGCTTTCTTT.

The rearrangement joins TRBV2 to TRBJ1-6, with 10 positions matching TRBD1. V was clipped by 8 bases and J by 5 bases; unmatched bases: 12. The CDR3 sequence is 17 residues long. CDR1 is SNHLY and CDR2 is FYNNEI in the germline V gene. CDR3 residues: CASHGPRTGGNNSPLHF. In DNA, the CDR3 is TGTGCCAGCCATGGGCCCAGGACAGGGGGGAATAATTCACCCCTCCACTTT.

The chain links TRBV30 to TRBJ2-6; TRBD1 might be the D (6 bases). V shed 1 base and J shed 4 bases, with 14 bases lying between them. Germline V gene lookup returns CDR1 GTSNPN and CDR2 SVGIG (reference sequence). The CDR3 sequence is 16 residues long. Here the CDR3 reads CAWSGLTGFGANVLTF. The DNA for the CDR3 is TGTGCCTGGAGTGGACTAACAGGGTTCGGGGCCAACGTCCTGACTTTC.

CDR3 nucleotide sequence: TGTGCCAGCAGCTACGGCGGGGCACCGGGAGAGACCCAGTACTTC. This translates into CASSYGGAPGETQYF. The chain uses TRBV7-3 and TRBJ2-5, with D possibly being TRBD2 (6 bases). The CDR3 sequence is 15 residues long. Trimming took off 4 bases at V and 4 bases at J, with 16 bases between the two ends. Germline CDR1 reads SGHTA; CDR2 reads FQGTGA.

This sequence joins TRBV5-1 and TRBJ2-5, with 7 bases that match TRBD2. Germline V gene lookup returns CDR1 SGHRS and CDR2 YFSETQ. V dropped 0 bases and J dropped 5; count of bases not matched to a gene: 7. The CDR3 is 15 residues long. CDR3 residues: CASSLGGREGETQYF. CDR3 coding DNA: TGCGCCAGCAGCTTGGGCGGCAGGGAGGGGGAGACCCAGTACTTC. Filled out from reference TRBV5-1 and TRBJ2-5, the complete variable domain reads KAGVTQTPRYLIKTRGQQVTLSCSPISGHRSVSWYQQTPGQGLQFLFEYFSETQRNKGNFPGRFSGRQFSNSRSEMNVSTLELGDSALYLCASSLGGREGETQYFGPGTRLLVL.

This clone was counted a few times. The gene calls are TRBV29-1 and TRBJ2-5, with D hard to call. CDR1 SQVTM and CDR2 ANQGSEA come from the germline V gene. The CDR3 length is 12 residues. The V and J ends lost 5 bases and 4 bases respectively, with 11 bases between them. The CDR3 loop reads CSVRLGIETQYF. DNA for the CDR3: TGCAGCGTTAGGCTGGGGATAGAGACCCAGTACTTC.